This TCR beta chain was recorded in a study of shared clonotypes between healthy human individuals. Data came from immunoSEQ multiplex PCR; TCRdb stores just in-frame clones and leaves some out. Among approximately 940,000 clones, 76% were seen once, and the ten largest hold over 1.3%. J lost 8 bases, V lost 3 bases, and 5 bases had no gene match. Germline V lookup: CDR1 WNHNN, CDR2 SYGVQD (reference sequence). CDR3 length: 14 residues. The source of this sequence is a man aged 18 to 29 in good health. The rearrangement joins TRBV10-1 to TRBJ2-1, with 9 nucleotides matching TRBD2. What was sequenced was memory CD4+ T cells sorted from blood. Subset here: CD45RA-negative fraction. The CDR3 nucleotides are TGCGCCAGCAGTGAAGCGGGGGGAGCCGATGAGCAGTTCTTC. Translating it yields CASSEAGGADEQFF.